One TCR beta chain is described in this entry. The data originate from a study of blood T cell repertoires in COVID-19. The repertoire was sequenced with immunoSEQ multiplex PCR; TCRdb's copy has only in-frame clones and lacks some. The sample contains some 260,000 clones, around 84% of which appear only once. Deletions cut 1 base from V and 0 bases from J, with 13 bases between. The CDR3 is 17 residues long. Per germline, CDR1 SGHVS and CDR2 FQNEAQ. The sample comprised PBMCs or T cells enriched from blood (not recorded which). This chain joins TRBV7-8 and TRBJ1-3; D is ambiguous. This receptor was taken from a man between 25 and 39 years old with acute COVID-19. DNA for the CDR3: TGTGCCAGCAGCTTAGGGTACAAAATGCTCTCTGGAAACACCATATATTTT. As protein: CASSLGYKMLSGNTIYF.